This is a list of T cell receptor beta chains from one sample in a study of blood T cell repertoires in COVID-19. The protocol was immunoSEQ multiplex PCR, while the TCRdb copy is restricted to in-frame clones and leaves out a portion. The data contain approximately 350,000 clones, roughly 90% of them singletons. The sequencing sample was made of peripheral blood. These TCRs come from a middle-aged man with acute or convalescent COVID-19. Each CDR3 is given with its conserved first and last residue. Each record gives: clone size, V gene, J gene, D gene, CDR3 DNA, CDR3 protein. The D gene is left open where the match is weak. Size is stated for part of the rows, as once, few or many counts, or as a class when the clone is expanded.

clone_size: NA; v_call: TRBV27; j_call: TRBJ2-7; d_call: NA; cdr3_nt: TGTGCCAGCGGATTAGCGTCGACCTACGAGCAGTACTTC; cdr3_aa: CASGLASTYEQYF
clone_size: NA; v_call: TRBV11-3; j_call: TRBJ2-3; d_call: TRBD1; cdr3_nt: TGTGCCAGCAGCTTAGGTCAACAGGGGGCTCTTTCGACAGATACGCAGTATTTT; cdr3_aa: CASSLGQQGALSTDTQYF
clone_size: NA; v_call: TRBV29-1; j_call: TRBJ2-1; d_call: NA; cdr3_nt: TGCAGCGTTGAACTAATTGGCAGGGGAAATGAGCAGTTCTTC; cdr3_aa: CSVELIGRGNEQFF
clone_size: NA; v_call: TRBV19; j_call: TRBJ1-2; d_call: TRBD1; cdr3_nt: TGTGCCAGTAGTCCACACTCTGAGACAGGGCTGCGTATCTATGGCTACACCTTC; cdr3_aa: CASSPHSETGLRIYGYTF
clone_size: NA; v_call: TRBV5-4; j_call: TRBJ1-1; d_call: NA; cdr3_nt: TGTGCCAGCAGCTTGGGTCCTGAGGGAATGAACACTGAAGCTTTCTTT; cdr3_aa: CASSLGPEGMNTEAFF
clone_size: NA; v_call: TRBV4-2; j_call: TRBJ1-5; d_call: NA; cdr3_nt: TGTGCCAGCAGCCAAGTGGACAGAGACAATCAGCCCCAGCATTTT; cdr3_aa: CASSQVDRDNQPQHF
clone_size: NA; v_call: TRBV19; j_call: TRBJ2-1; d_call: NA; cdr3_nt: TGTGCCAGTAGTCCTAGGTCCAGTAACGGTGAGCAGTTCTTC; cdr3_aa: CASSPRSSNGEQFF
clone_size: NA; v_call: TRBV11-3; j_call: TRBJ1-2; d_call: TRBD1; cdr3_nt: TGTGCCAGCGCGAACAGGGGTGGCTACACCTTC; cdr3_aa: CASANRGGYTF
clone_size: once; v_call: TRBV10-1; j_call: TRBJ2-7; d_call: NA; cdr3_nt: TGCGCCAGCAGTGAGCAGGGTTTTAGCGAGCAGTACTTC; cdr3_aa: CASSEQGFSEQYF
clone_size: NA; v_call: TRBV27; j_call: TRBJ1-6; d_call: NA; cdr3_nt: TGTGCCAGCAGTTTAACGGGTTATAATTCACCCCTCCACTTT; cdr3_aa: CASSLTGYNSPLHF
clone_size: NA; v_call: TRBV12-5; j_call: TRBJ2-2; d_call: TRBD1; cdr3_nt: TGTGCTAGTGGTTTATCAGGGGGCACCGGGGAGCTGTTTTTT; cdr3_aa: CASGLSGGTGELFF
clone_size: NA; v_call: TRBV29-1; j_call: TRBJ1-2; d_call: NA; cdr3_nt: TGCAGCGTTCCCCCGGCAGGCTCCTACGGCTACACCTTC; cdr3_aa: CSVPPAGSYGYTF
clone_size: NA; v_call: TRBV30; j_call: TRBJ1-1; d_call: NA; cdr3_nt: TGTGCCTGGAGTGGGATGGGGGGGCTGAGTACTGAAGCTTTCTTT; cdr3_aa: CAWSGMGGLSTEAFF
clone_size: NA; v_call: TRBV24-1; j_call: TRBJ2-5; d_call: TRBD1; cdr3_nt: TGTGCCACCAGTGATACGGACAGGGGGCGAACCCAGTACTTC; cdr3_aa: CATSDTDRGRTQYF
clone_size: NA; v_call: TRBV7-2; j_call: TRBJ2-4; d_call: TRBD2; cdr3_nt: TGTGCCAGCAGCTTAATGGGGACTATGGCCAAAAACATTCAGTACTTC; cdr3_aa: CASSLMGTMAKNIQYF
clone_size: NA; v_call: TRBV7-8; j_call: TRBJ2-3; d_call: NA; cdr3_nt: TGTGCCAGCGTCCACGGGGAGGTCACAGATACGCAGTATTTT; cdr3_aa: CASVHGEVTDTQYF
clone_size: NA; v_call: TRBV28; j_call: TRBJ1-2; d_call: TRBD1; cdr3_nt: TGTGCCAGCAGTAAGGAAACGCAGGGGGTTTCAGGCTACACCTTC; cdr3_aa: CASSKETQGVSGYTF
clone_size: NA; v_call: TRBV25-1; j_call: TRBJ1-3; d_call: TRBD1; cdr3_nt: TGTGCCAGCAGTGAAGACAGGGAGGTTGCAAACACCATATATTTT; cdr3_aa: CASSEDREVANTIYF
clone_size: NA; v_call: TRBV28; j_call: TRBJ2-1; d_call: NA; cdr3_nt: TGTGCCAGCAGTTTAGGTGAAGGACAGCTCCTCAACAATGAGCAGTTCTTC; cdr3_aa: CASSLGEGQLLNNEQFF
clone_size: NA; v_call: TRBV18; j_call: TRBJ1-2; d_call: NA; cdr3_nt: TGTGCCAGCTCAGCCCGGGACACTGGCTACACCTTC; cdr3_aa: CASSARDTGYTF
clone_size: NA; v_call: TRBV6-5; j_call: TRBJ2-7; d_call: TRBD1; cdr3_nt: TGTGCCAGCAGGGGGACAGGGGAACAGTACTTC; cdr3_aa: CASRGTGEQYF
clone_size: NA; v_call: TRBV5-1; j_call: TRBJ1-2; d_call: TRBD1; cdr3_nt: TGCGCCAGCAGCCCCGGGACAGGGTATGGCTACACCTTC; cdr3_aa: CASSPGTGYGYTF
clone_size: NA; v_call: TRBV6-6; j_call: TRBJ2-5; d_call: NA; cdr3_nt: TGTGCCAGCGAGACCCGGGTACAAGAGACCCAGTACTTC; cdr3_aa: CASETRVQETQYF
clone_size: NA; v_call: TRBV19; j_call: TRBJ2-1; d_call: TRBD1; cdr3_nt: TGTGCCAGTAGCGTACAGGGGGACCCCTACAATGAGCAGTTCTTC; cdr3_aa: CASSVQGDPYNEQFF
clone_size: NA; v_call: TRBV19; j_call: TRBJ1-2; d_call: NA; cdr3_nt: TGTGCCAGTAGTAACCTGGGGCGGGGGGCTGCTGGCTACACCTTC; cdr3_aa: CASSNLGRGAAGYTF
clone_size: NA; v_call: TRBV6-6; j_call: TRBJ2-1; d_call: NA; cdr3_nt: TGTGCCAGCAGTTACCCGCAGGGGAACTCCTACAATGAGCAGTTCTTC; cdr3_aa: CASSYPQGNSYNEQFF
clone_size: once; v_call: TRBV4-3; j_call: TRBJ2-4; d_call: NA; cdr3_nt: TGCGCCAGCAGCCAAGATCCCCGCACAGGCGCTCAGTACTTC; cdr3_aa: CASSQDPRTGAQYF
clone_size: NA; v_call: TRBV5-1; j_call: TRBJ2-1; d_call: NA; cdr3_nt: TGCGCCAGCAGCCTCACTAACACCCTCAATGAGCAGTTCTTC; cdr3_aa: CASSLTNTLNEQFF
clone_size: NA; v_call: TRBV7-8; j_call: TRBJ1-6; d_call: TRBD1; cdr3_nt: TGTGCCAGCAGCTTAGCGGGACAGATAAATTCACCCCTCCACTTT; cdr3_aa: CASSLAGQINSPLHF
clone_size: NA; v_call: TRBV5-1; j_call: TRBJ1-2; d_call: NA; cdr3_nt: TGCGCCAGCAGCCCGGGGGGCCGGTCGGGCGGCTACACCTTC; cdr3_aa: CASSPGGRSGGYTF
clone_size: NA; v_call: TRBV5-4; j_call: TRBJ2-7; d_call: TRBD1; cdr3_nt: TGTGCCAGCAGCTATCGGGACAGTTCCTACGAGCAGTACTTC; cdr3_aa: CASSYRDSSYEQYF
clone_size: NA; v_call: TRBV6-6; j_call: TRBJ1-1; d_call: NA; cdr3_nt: TGTGCCAGCAGTTACGACAGATTGAACACTGAAGCTTTCTTT; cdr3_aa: CASSYDRLNTEAFF
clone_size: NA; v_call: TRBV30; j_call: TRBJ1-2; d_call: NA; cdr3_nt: TGTGCCTGGGCCGCGGGCAGCTCCTATGGCTACACCTTC; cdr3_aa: CAWAAGSSYGYTF
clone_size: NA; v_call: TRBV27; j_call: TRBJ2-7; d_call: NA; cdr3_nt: TGTGCCAGCAGTTTATCGGGGCGCGGCTACGAGCAGTACTTC; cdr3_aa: CASSLSGRGYEQYF
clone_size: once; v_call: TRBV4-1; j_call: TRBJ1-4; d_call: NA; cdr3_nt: TGCGCCAGCAGCCAAGGTGTGGGAAGCGGCGGATCAGAAAAACTGTTTTTT; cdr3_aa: CASSQGVGSGGSEKLFF
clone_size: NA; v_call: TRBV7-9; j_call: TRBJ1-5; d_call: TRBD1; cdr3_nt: TGTGCCAGCAGCTCCTGGACAGGGCACAATCAGCCCCAGCATTTT; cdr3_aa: CASSSWTGHNQPQHF
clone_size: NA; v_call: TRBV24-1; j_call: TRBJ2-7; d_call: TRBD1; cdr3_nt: TGTGCCACCGCCCAGGGGGCTTACGAGCAGTACTTC; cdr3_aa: CATAQGAYEQYF
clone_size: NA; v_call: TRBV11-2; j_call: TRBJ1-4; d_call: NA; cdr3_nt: TGTGCCAGCAGCACCGAAGGCAGGGATGATGAAAAACTGTTTTTT; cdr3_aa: CASSTEGRDDEKLFF
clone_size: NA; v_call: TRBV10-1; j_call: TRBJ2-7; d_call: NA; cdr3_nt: TGCGCCAGCAGTGAGTCGAGGGCGGACTCCTACGAGCAGTACTTC; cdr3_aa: CASSESRADSYEQYF
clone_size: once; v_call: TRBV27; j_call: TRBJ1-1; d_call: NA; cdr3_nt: TGTGCCAGCAGTTTATACGGGGGTTCGAACACTGAAGCTTTCTTT; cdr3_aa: CASSLYGGSNTEAFF
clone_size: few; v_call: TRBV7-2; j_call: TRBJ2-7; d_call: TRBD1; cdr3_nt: TGTGCCAGCAGACCAGGGGGCACGTACGAGCAGTACTTC; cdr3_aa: CASRPGGTYEQYF
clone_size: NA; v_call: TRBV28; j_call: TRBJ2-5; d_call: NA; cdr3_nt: TGTGCCAGCAGTTCATACCAAGAGACCCAGTACTTC; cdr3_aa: CASSSYQETQYF
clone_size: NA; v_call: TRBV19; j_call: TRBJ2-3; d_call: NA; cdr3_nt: TGTGCCAGTAGTATCCAGCCAGGGGCAGATACGCAGTATTTT; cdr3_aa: CASSIQPGADTQYF
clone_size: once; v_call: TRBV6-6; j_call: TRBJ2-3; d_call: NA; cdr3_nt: TGTGCCAGCAGATACGAGAGCACAGATACGCAGTATTTT; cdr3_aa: CASRYESTDTQYF
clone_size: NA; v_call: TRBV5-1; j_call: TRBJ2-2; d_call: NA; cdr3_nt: TGCGCCAGCAGCTTGGGACAGCCTGACACCGGGGAGCTGTTTTTT; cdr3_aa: CASSLGQPDTGELFF
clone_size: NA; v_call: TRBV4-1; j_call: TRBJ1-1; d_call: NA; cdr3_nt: TGCGCCAGCAGCCAAGAACGGGAGCTCAAGACTGAAGCTTTCTTT; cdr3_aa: CASSQERELKTEAFF
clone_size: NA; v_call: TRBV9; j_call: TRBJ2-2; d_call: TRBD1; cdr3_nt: TGTGCCAGCAGCCCCCGGACAGGGGATTACACCGGGGAGCTGTTTTTT; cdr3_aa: CASSPRTGDYTGELFF
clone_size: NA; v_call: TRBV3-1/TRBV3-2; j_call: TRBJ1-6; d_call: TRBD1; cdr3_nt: TGTGCCAGCAGCCAAGATAACAGGGGGCCTATGTGGACTGGTATGTTGTCACCCCTCCACTTT; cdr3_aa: CASSQDNRGPMWTGMLSPLHF
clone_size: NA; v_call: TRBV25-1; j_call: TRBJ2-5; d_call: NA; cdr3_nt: TGTGCCAGCAGTGACATGGAGACCCAGTACTTC; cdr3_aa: CASSDMETQYF
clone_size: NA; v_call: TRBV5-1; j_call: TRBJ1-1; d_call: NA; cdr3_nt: TGCGCCAGCAGCTTGGGAGGGGGTTACACTGAAGCTTTCTTT; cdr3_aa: CASSLGGGYTEAFF
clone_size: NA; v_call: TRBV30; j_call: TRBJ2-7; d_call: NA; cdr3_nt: TGTGCCTGGAGTGTATCAGGGGCCTACGAGCAGTACTTC; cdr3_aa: CAWSVSGAYEQYF
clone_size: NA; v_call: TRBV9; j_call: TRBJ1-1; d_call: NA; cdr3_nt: TGTGCCAGCAGCGCAAAATCAGGGGCAAAGTGGGGCACTGAAGCTTTCTTT; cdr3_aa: CASSAKSGAKWGTEAFF
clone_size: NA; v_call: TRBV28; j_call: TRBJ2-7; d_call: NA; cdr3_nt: TGTGCCAGCAGTTTACTGGGCAGAGTCTCCTACGAGCAGTACTTC; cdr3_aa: CASSLLGRVSYEQYF
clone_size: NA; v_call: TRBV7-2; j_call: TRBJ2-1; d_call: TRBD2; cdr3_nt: TGTGCCAGCAGCGTTAGCGGGGGGGCCGATGAGCAGTTCTTC; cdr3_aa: CASSVSGGADEQFF
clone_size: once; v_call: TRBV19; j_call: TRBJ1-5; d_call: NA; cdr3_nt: TGTGCCAGTAACCGAGACAGTAATTCTAATCAGCCCCAGCATTTT; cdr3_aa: CASNRDSNSNQPQHF
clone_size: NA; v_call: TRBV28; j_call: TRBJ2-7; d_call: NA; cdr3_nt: TGTGCCAGCAGTCCACTCCTCGCCGGGACTCCCTCCTACGAGCAGTACTTC; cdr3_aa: CASSPLLAGTPSYEQYF
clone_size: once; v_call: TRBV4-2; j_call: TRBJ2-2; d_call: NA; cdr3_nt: TGTGCCAGCAGCCAGGCTCCAGGGTCCCTCACCGGGGAGCTGTTTTTT; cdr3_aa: CASSQAPGSLTGELFF
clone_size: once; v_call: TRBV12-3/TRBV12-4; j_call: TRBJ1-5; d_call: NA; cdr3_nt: TGTGCCAGCGGCATAGGGGGAGCTCAGCCCCAGCATTTT; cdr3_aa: CASGIGGAQPQHF
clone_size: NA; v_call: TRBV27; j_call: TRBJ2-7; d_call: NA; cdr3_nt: TGTGCCAGCAGCATCAACAGGGTTTACGAGCAGTACTTC; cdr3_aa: CASSINRVYEQYF